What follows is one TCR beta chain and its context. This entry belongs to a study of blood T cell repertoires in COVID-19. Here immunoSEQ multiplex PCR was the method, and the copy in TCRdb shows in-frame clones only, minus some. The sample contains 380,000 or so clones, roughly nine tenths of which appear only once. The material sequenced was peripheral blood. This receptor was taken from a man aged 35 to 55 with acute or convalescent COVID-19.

This CDR3 reads CASSQEGPGLAGETQYF. The CDR3 DNA is TGCGCCAGCAGCCAAGAGGGACCGGGACTAGCTGGAGAGACCCAGTACTTC. V usage is TRBV4-1 and J usage is TRBJ2-5; TRBD2 aligns across 9 bases. The CDR3 extends over 17 amino acids. After removal of 0 bases from V and 4 bases from J, the junction contained 9 bases not matched to a gene. Per the germline V gene, CDR1 is MGHRA and CDR2 is YSYEKL.